This entry features one T cell receptor (beta chain) sequence. Its antigen remains unknown. Germline loops: CDR1 MGHDK, CDR2 SYGVNS. The V gene lost 5 bases and the J gene lost 8 bases, with 14 bases spanning the gap. CDR3 length: 13 residues. The sample originates from a study of cytomegalovirus exposure and HLA in healthy donors. At the level of the study: Among about 200 million T cells, an earlier analysis found around 100 million unique TCR beta sequences.

This PCR relied on a set of 60 Vbeta primers and 13 Jbeta primers. The data were produced by immunoSEQ multiplex PCR, yet TCRdb's version contains in-frame clones alone and is incomplete. Among around 100,000 clones listed, 7.6% were seen once. Whole-study results and caveats: Among TCR beta chains, those listed as cytomegalovirus-associated numbered over 150. A later examination showed that TCR association rates differed by HLA locus, with DRB1 most and HLA-C fewest.

The sample was PBMCs. The receptor's source is a man in his fifties or sixties in good health and CMV-seronegative. The chain joins TRBV25-1 to TRBJ2-3, with D hard to call. Here the CDR3 reads CASSLPLLGTQYF. The CDR3, as DNA: TGTGCCAGCAGTCTCCCTCTTCTCGGTACGCAGTATTTT.